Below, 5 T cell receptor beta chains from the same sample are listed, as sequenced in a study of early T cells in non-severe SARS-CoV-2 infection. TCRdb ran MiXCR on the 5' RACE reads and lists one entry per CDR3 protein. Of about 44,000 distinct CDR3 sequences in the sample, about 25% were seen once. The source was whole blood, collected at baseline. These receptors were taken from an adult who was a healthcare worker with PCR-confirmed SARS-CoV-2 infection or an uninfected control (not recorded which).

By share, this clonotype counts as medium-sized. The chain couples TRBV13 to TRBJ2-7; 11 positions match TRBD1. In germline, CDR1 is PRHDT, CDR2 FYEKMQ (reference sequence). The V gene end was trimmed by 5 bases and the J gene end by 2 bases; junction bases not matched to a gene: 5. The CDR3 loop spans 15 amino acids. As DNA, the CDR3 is TGTGCCAGCAGCCCATGGACAGGGGGCACCTACGAGCAGTACTTC. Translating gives CASSPWTGGTYEQYF.

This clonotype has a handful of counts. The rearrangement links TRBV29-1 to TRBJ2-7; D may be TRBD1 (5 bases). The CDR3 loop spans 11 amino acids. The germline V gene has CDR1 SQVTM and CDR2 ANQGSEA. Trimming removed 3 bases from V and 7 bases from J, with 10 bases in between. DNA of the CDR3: TGCAGCGTTGATGCAGGGCGGGAGCAGTACTTC. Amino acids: CSVDAGREQYF.

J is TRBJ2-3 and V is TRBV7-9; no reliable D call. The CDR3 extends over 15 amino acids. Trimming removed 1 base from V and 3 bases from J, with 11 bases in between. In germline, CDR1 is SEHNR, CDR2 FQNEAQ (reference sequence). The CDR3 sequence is CASSLVPGLTDTQYF. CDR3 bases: TGTGCCAGCAGCTTAGTTCCGGGTCTTACAGATACGCAGTATTTT. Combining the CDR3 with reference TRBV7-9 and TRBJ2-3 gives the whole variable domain DTGVSQNPRHKITKRGQNVTFRCDPISEHNRLYWYRQTLGQGPEFLTYFQNEAQLEKSRLLSDRFSAERPKGSFSTLEIQRTEQGDSAMYLCASSLVPGLTDTQYFGPGTRLTVL.

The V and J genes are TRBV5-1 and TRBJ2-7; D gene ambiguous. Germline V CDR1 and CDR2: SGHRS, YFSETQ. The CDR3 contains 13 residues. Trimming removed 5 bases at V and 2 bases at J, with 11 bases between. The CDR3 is CASSYDITYEQYF. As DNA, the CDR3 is TGCGCCAGCAGTTATGACATCACCTACGAGCAGTACTTC.

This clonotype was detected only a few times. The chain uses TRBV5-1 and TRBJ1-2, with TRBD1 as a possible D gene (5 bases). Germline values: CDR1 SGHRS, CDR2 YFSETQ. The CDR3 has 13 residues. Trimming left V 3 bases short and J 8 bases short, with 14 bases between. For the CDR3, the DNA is TGCGCCAGCAGCTCAACAGGTTCCGACGGCTACACCTTC. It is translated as CASSSTGSDGYTF.